The 3 T cell receptor beta chains given below trace back to one sample, sequenced in a study of blood T cell repertoires in COVID-19. Produced via immunoSEQ multiplex PCR; TCRdb's table is partial and in-frame only. The table has approximately 140,000 clones, around three quarters seen once. Sequenced input: peripheral blood. These receptor sequences come from a man over 45 with acute or convalescent COVID-19.

The rearrangement joins TRBV7-8 to TRBJ1-5, with D uncertain. V lost 4 bases and J 0 bases, leaving 13 bases between the germline ends. From germline, CDR1 is SGHVS and CDR2 FQNEAQ. The CDR3 is 16 amino acids. The CDR3 is CASSSLSTVSNQPQHF. The CDR3 bases are TGTGCCAGCAGCTCCCTTTCTACAGTTAGCAATCAGCCCCAGCATTTT.

The chain recombines TRBV6-1 with TRBJ1-5; D gene ambiguous. Germline loops: CDR1 MNHNS, CDR2 SASEGT. The CDR3 length is 12 residues. Trimming pared 2 bases from V and 6 bases from J, leaving 5 bases between. The CDR3 loop is CASSEIIQPQHF. CDR3 DNA: TGTGCCAGCAGTGAAATTATTCAGCCCCAGCATTTT.

The gene calls are TRBV7-8 and TRBJ2-1, with 12 bases identical to TRBD2. The V and J ends lost 5 bases and 5 bases, in that order; junction bases with no gene match: 10. The CDR3 consists of 17 residues. Germline-derived CDR1 and CDR2 are SGHVS and FQNEAQ. The CDR3 DNA reads TGTGCCAGCAGCCCCTGGACTAGCGGGACCCAAAACAATGAGCAGTTCTTC. It translates to CASSPWTSGTQNNEQFF.